The TCR beta chain under discussion was sequenced for a study of blood T cells in healthy people across ages. General study findings and limits: Older individuals had lower TCR beta diversity per million T cells (the decline was roughly linear).

The CDR3 spans 13 residues. Per germline, CDR1 DFQATT and CDR2 SNEGSKA (reference sequence). Trimming shortened V by 3 bases and J by 2 bases, and 11 bases separated the two germline ends. A second PCR of about 7 to 12 cycles used a sample-barcoded 5' primer and a J-beta primer mix. Each cDNA molecule was tagged by a template-switch adaptor with 12 random nucleotides. One entry per CDR3 protein, called by TCRdb with MiXCR from the 5' RACE reads. The sample yields 870,000 or so distinct CDR3 sequences, 29% seen once. The table lists this clonotype with many counts. Antigen unknown. Sample donors were healthy Caucasian individuals that came from Russia, aged roughly 6 to 90. A minimum of 5 micrograms of total RNA was extracted per sample.

This sequence was found in an elderly woman in good health. Sequenced input: blood. This sequence joins TRBV20-1 and TRBJ2-7; the D is unclear. The CDR3 loop reads CSASYGQTYEQYF. The DNA of the CDR3 is TGCAGTGCTAGTTATGGCCAGACCTACGAGCAGTACTTC.